Below, one TCR beta chain is given with its context. The trim removed 3 bases at V and 0 bases at J, leaving 5 bases unmatched. The germline CDR1 and CDR2 sequences are SGDLS and YYNGEE. The CDR3 totals 16 residues. The sample is drawn from a study of technical replicates of blood from a few donors. Using immunoSEQ multiplex PCR, the repertoire was profiled, and TCRdb retains in-frame clones only, with some absent. The data hold some 79,000 clones, with 75% to 95% observed a single time. Sequencing used T cells isolated from PBMCs. V is TRBV9 and J is TRBJ2-3; 9 positions agree with TRBD1. The TCR sequence derives from a human donor in good health. Some clones in this sample may be carry-over from other donors' samples. The CDR3 region is CASSARTGASTDTQYF. The CDR3 coding sequence is TGTGCCAGCAGCGCAAGGACAGGGGCTAGCACAGATACGCAGTATTTT. The variable domain in full, completed from reference TRBV9 and TRBJ2-3, reads DSGVTQTPKHLITATGQRVTLRCSPRSGDLSVYWYQQSLDQGLQFLIQYYNGEERAKGNILERFSAQQFPDLHSELNLSSLELGDSALYFCASSARTGASTDTQYFGPGTRLTVL.